The T cell receptor (beta chain) under discussion was sequenced for a study of T-cell memory formation after mild COVID-19. Study-level background: The two donors had largely donor-specific TCR clusters. Points from the study as a whole: In second-wave clones peaking day 37, SARS-CoV-2 specificity remained unconfirmed. Later expanders leaned toward CD4+, whereas clones contracting from day 15 to 85 were balanced CD4/CD8. Researchers found some responding clones in pre-infection memory, a sign that cross-reactive memory joined.

The CDR3 loop spans 14 amino acids. Unmatched junction bases numbered 3, after V lost 5 bases and J lost 1 base. Germline loops: CDR1 KGHDR, CDR2 SFDVKD. TCRdb reprocessed the 5' RACE reads via MiXCR and lists one record per CDR3 protein. The repertoire holds some 320,000 distinct CDR3 sequences, with roughly an eighth as singletons. This clonotype was found a few times. Its antigen remains unidentified. Specimen: PBMCs or a T cell subset sorted from them (not recorded which). This clonotype was sampled from a man aged 18 to 35 who had mild COVID-19 (a few samples of this study predate the infection). Cell type and time point are not known. V is TRBV24-1 and J is TRBJ1-1; 7 nucleotides align to TRBD1. CDR3 sequence: CATSAGQWNTEAFF. In DNA, the CDR3 is TGTGCCACCAGTGCGGGACAGTGGAACACTGAAGCTTTCTTT.